The rows below give T cell receptor beta chains drawn from one sample of a study of shared clonotypes between healthy human individuals. Clones were sequenced by immunoSEQ multiplex PCR, and TCRdb holds only the in-frame ones, with some missing. Among millions of clones, more than 80% were seen once, and the ten largest hold over 0.12%. Sequencing was done on a sample of naive CD4+ T cells sorted from blood. All receptors come from a man between 18 and 35 years old in good health. The CDR3 runs from the conserved cysteine through the conserved F or W. D genes are given only for firm matches. Not all rows give a size; the values are once, few, many and, for expanded clones, a class.

>15|TRBV4-1|TRBJ2-7|NA|NA
TGCGCCAGCAGCCAGTACAGACTTTTCTCCTACGAGCAGTACTTC
CASSQYRLFSYEQYF
>14|TRBV10-3|TRBJ1-2|few|TRBD1
TGTGCCATCAGGGACTTACAGGGGAAGGGTGGCTACACCTTC
CAIRDLQGKGGYTF
>13|TRBV6-1|TRBJ1-1|NA|NA
TGTGCCAGCTTTCTAAAGGGCGAGACCAGGGCTTTCTTT
CASFLKGETRAFF
>15|TRBV4-1|TRBJ2-3|NA|TRBD1
TGCGCCAGCAGCGGGACAGGGATGGGCACAGATACGCAGTATTTT
CASSGTGMGTDTQYF
>15|TRBV9|TRBJ2-5|NA|NA
TGTGCCAGCAGCGTAGCGACGGGGGGCGTGGAGACCCAGTACTTC
CASSVATGGVETQYF
>16|TRBV5-1|TRBJ2-1|NA|TRBD2
TGCGCCAGCAGCTGGGGGACTAGCGGGGAAGGGGATGAGCAGTTCTTC
CASSWGTSGEGDEQFF
>17|TRBV5-1|TRBJ1-2|NA|NA
TGCGCCAGCAGCTTGGGGGACTTCCTTACGGGGGCGCATGGCTACACCTTC
CASSLGDFLTGAHGYTF
>16|TRBV11-2|TRBJ2-2|NA|NA
TGTGCCAGCAGCTCTCCGAGAGTAGCTGGCCCCGGGGAGCTGTTTTTT
CASSSPRVAGPGELFF
>14|TRBV7-2|TRBJ1-5|NA|NA
TGTGCCAGCAGCTCCGATATGAGCAATCAGCCCCAGCATTTT
CASSSDMSNQPQHF
>16|TRBV6-1|TRBJ1-2|NA|NA
TGTGCCAGCAGTGCAGGTTTTGGGGGCGGCAACTATGGCTACACCTTC
CASSAGFGGGNYGYTF
>12|TRBV7-2|TRBJ1-2|NA|NA
TGTGCCAGCAGGTTGACAGACTATGGCTACACCTTC
CASRLTDYGYTF
>14|TRBV30|TRBJ1-6|few|NA
TGTGCCTGGAGTGTAAGACAGGCTGATTCACCCCTCCACTTT
CAWSVRQADSPLHF
>12|TRBV28|TRBJ2-7|NA|NA
TGTGCCAGCAGTTTATCGAGCTACGAGCAGTACTTC
CASSLSSYEQYF
>12|TRBV18|TRBJ1-2|NA|NA
TGTGCCAGCTCAGGAAGGCTTACTGGCTACACCTTC
CASSGRLTGYTF
>13|TRBV7-8|TRBJ1-1|NA|NA
TGTGCCAGCAGCATTAGACGGAACACTGAAGCTTTCTTT
CASSIRRNTEAFF
>14|TRBV30|TRBJ2-2|NA|TRBD1
TGTGCCTGGAGACGGACAGGGAATACCGGGGAGCTGTTTTTT
CAWRRTGNTGELFF
>14|TRBV7-3|TRBJ2-5|NA|NA
TGTGCCAGCAGCTCAGATGGGGCCCGGGAGACCCAGTACTTC
CASSSDGARETQYF
>12|TRBV30|TRBJ1-2|once|NA
TGTGCCTGGAGCCCCGGGAGCTATGGCTACACCTTC
CAWSPGSYGYTF
>13|TRBV19|TRBJ2-1|NA|TRBD1
TGTGCCGCGCAGGGACAGGGGTCAAATGAGCAGTTCTTC
CAAQGQGSNEQFF
>14|TRBV5-1|TRBJ2-3|NA|NA
TGCGCCAGCAGCTTAGACGGTAGCACAGATACGCAGTATTTT
CASSLDGSTDTQYF
>13|TRBV25-1|TRBJ2-5|NA|NA
TGTGCCAGCAGTGACCCTACTTTTGGGACCCAGTACTTC
CASSDPTFGTQYF
>14|TRBV14|TRBJ2-3|NA|TRBD2
TGTGCCAGCAGCCGAGCGGGGATCACAGATACGCAGTATTTT
CASSRAGITDTQYF
>16|TRBV7-9|TRBJ2-3|NA|NA
TGTGCCAGCAGCTTTCGAGACAGCCTGAGCACAGATACGCAGTATTTT
CASSFRDSLSTDTQYF
>16|TRBV5-1|TRBJ2-1|NA|NA
TGCGCCAGCAGCTTCACAGCGGGTAACTCCTACAATGAGCAGTTCTTC
CASSFTAGNSYNEQFF
>13|TRBV19|TRBJ2-7|once|TRBD1
TGTGCCAGTAGCCCCGGGACAGGGTTCGGGCAGTACTTC
CASSPGTGFGQYF
>15|TRBV11-2|TRBJ1-4|NA|TRBD1
TGTGCCAGCAGCTTGAGCGGGACAGGGACGGAAAAACTGTTTTTT
CASSLSGTGTEKLFF
>14|TRBV5-1|TRBJ1-4|NA|TRBD1
TGCGCCAGCAGCGTGGGACAGGAGAGGGAAAAACTGTTTTTT
CASSVGQEREKLFF
>18|TRBV5-1|TRBJ2-5|NA|NA
TGCGCCAGCAGCTTGGGGATTGTCCAGTACAGCCCTTTAGAGACCCAGTACTTC
CASSLGIVQYSPLETQYF
>14|TRBV14|TRBJ2-7|NA|NA
TGTGCCAGCAGCCCACCGGGACTCCGCTACGAGCAGTACTTC
CASSPPGLRYEQYF
>14|TRBV2|TRBJ1-2|NA|NA
TGTGCCAGCAGTGAGGTGGGAGGGGGCTATGGCTACACCTTC
CASSEVGGGYGYTF
>13|TRBV5-1|TRBJ1-2|NA|NA
TGCGCCAGCAGCTTGGAACTAAACTATGGCTACACCTTC
CASSLELNYGYTF
>11|TRBV7-2|TRBJ2-5|NA|NA
TGTGCCAGCAGCGTGGGGGAGACCCAGTACTTC
CASSVGETQYF
>15|TRBV7-9|TRBJ2-2|NA|TRBD1
TGTGCCAGCAGGCCGACAGGGATTGACACCGGGGAGCTGTTTTTT
CASRPTGIDTGELFF
>15|TRBV27|TRBJ1-2|NA|TRBD1
TGTGCCAGCAGTTTATCGACAGGGGGCAACTATGGCTACACCTTC
CASSLSTGGNYGYTF
>18|TRBV4-3|TRBJ2-7|NA|NA
TGCGCCAGCAGCCAAGATAAGGGGGGAGACACCTCAGCCTACGAGCAGTACTTC
CASSQDKGGDTSAYEQYF
>12|TRBV4-1|TRBJ2-7|NA|NA
TGCGCCAGCAGCCAGCTGGGGGGGCGTAAGTACTTC
CASSQLGGRKYF
>13|TRBV29-1|TRBJ1-3|NA|NA
TGCAGCGTTGAGGGCAGCTCTGGAAACACCATATATTTT
CSVEGSSGNTIYF
>12|TRBV6-1|TRBJ1-2|few|TRBD1
TGTGCCAGCACCGACAGGGCATTGGGCTACACCTTC
CASTDRALGYTF
>17|TRBV7-2|TRBJ2-3|NA|TRBD2
TGTGCCAGCAGCTTAGTAGCGGGAGTGACCTACACAGATACGCAGTATTTT
CASSLVAGVTYTDTQYF
>14|TRBV5-1|TRBJ1-1|NA|NA
TGCGCCAGCAGCTTCGGGGGGCTGGGCACTGAAGCTTTCTTT
CASSFGGLGTEAFF
>11|TRBV20-1|TRBJ2-7|once|NA
TGCAGTGCCGCCCCAGACTACGAGCAGTACTTC
CSAAPDYEQYF
>13|TRBV6-1|TRBJ2-1|NA|TRBD2
TGTGCCAGCAGTGCAGGACTAGCGTCTAGCAAGTTCTTC
CASSAGLASSKFF
>15|TRBV27|TRBJ1-2|NA|TRBD1
TGTGCCAGCAGTTTATTTGGGACAGGGGGGGGCGGCTACACCTTC
CASSLFGTGGGGYTF
>15|TRBV7-8|TRBJ2-7|NA|TRBD2
TGTGCCAGCAGTCTAGAAGGGACTAGAGGTTACGAGCAGTACTTC
CASSLEGTRGYEQYF
>14|TRBV19|TRBJ2-3|NA|NA
TGTGCCAGTAGTGACGGTTGGGCCACAGATACGCAGTATTTT
CASSDGWATDTQYF
>16|TRBV9|TRBJ2-7|NA|TRBD1
TGTGCCAGCAGCGCCGAGCCGACAGGGAAGGCAGGCGAGCAGTACTTC
CASSAEPTGKAGEQYF
>15|TRBV4-2|TRBJ2-7|NA|TRBD2
TGTGCCAGCAGCCGTTCTAGCGGGGGGTCCCTGGAGCAGTACTTC
CASSRSSGGSLEQYF
>16|TRBV2|TRBJ1-4|NA|NA
TGTGCCAGCAGCCCCGAGAGATTTGCAACTAATGAAAAACTGTTTTTT
CASSPERFATNEKLFF